The clone carrying this TCR beta chain was seen a few times. The data originate from a study of T cells in localized non-small cell lung cancer. CDR3 length: 12 amino acids. Germline V lookup: CDR1 MNHGY, CDR2 SAAAGT. Deletions cut 7 bases from V and 6 bases from J, with 13 bases between. The repertoire was sequenced with immunoSEQ multiplex PCR; TCRdb's copy has only in-frame clones and lacks some. The repertoire holds 1,400 to 1,500 clones, with about 24% as singletons. The sequence was collected from a man aged 18-49 years with stage II lung adenocarcinoma. The input for sequencing was normal lung tissue next to the tumor, taken before any cancer treatment. V usage is TRBV6-8 and J usage is TRBJ2-7, with TRBD1 as a possible D gene (7 bases). The CDR3 loop reads CASTGGFREQYF. Here the CDR3 DNA reads TGTGCCAGCACAGGGGGGTTCCGCGAGCAGTACTTC.